This is a list of T cell receptor beta chains from one sample in a study of T cell changes during pregnancy in multiple sclerosis. Repertoires were generated with immunoSEQ multiplex PCR, while TCRdb's copy carries only in-frame clones and drops some. The table records some 60,000 clones, approximately 89% of them present only once. Sequencing was performed on peripheral blood, taken after pregnancy. The receptors originated from a female donor with multiple sclerosis, enrolled in a pregnancy study. Both conserved end residues are part of each CDR3. Fields, in order: V gene, J gene, clone size, CDR3 length, D gene, CDR3 protein, CDR3 DNA. D genes are given only for firm matches. A row's size may be missing; if present it is once, few, many or a size class.

TRBV4-2	TRBJ2-5	-	14	TRBD2	CASSSGGAQETQYF	TGTGCCAGCAGCAGCGGGGGGGCCCAGGAGACCCAGTACTTC
TRBV10-3	TRBJ1-6	-	15	-	CAISELGQSVSPLHF	TGTGCCATCAGTGAATTAGGACAGTCAGTTTCACCCCTCCACTTT
TRBV13	TRBJ1-1	-	12	-	CASSDRSTEAFF	TGTGCCAGCAGCGATAGAAGTACTGAAGCTTTCTTT
TRBV7-9	TRBJ1-3	-	13	-	CASSLALGNTIYF	TGTGCCAGCAGCTTAGCACTCGGAAACACCATATATTTT
TRBV14	TRBJ1-2	once	15	TRBD1	CASSQGTGTDYGYTF	TGTGCCAGCAGCCAGGGGACAGGAACCGACTATGGCTACACCTTC
TRBV2	TRBJ1-6	few	14	-	CASISRGLGSPLHF	TGTGCCAGCATTTCGAGGGGGTTGGGATCACCCCTCCACTTT
TRBV5-6	TRBJ1-1	once	14	TRBD1	CASSTGTGNTEAFF	TGTGCCAGCAGCACCGGGACAGGGAACACTGAAGCTTTCTTT
TRBV15	TRBJ2-2	-	16	-	CATSRDRAGNTGELFF	TGTGCCACCAGCAGAGATCGGGCGGGGAACACCGGGGAGCTGTTTTTT
TRBV28	TRBJ2-3	once	13	-	CASSLDNTDTQYF	TGTGCCAGCAGTTTGGACAACACAGATACGCAGTATTTT
TRBV6-5	TRBJ1-5	-	15	-	CASSYGRYSNQPQHF	TGTGCCAGCAGTTACGGCAGATATAGCAATCAGCCCCAGCATTTT
TRBV5-5	TRBJ1-5	-	14	-	CASSPYRAGQPQHF	TGTGCCAGCAGCCCGTACAGGGCAGGTCAGCCCCAGCATTTT
TRBV5-6	TRBJ2-3	-	14	TRBD2	CASSFGLAGSTQYF	TGTGCCAGCAGCTTCGGACTAGCCGGCTCTACGCAGTATTTT
TRBV7-9	TRBJ2-1	few	16	TRBD2	CASSLALAGAYNEQFF	TGTGCCAGCAGCTTAGCGCTGGCGGGGGCCTACAATGAGCAGTTCTTC
TRBV9	TRBJ2-5	-	14	-	CASSVGQTWETQYF	TGTGCCAGCAGCGTCGGACAGACGTGGGAGACCCAGTACTTC
TRBV18	TRBJ1-6	-	14	TRBD1	CASSLGQGVSPLHF	TGTGCCAGCTCCCTGGGACAGGGGGTTTCACCCCTCCACTTT
TRBV7-2	TRBJ2-3	-	13	-	CASRVKPTDTQYF	TGTGCCAGCAGGGTTAAGCCCACAGATACGCAGTATTTT
TRBV19	TRBJ2-1	once	17	TRBD1	CASSTRQGTSSYNEQFF	TGTGCCAGTAGTACTCGACAGGGGACGAGCTCCTACAATGAGCAGTTCTTC
TRBV19	TRBJ1-4	-	16	-	CASSPLGAGWDEKLFF	TGTGCCAGTAGTCCCCTGGGGGCAGGGTGGGATGAAAAACTGTTTTTT
TRBV2	TRBJ2-2	-	13	-	CATLPQGAGELFF	TGTGCCACGTTACCTCAGGGTGCCGGGGAGCTGTTTTTT
TRBV4-1	TRBJ1-5	-	16	-	CASSQGGGRTWQPQHF	TGCGCCAGCAGCCAAGGGGGGGGCCGGACGTGGCAGCCCCAGCATTTT
TRBV7-2	TRBJ2-2	-	14	TRBD1	CASSVYRGSGELFF	TGTGCCAGCAGCGTCTACAGGGGATCCGGGGAGCTGTTTTTT
TRBV19	TRBJ1-1	-	14	-	CASIRTARNTEAFF	TGTGCCAGTATCAGGACAGCGCGAAACACTGAAGCTTTCTTT
TRBV10-3	TRBJ1-5	-	16	-	CAISEASFRGDQPQHF	TGTGCCATCAGTGAGGCGAGTTTTAGGGGTGATCAGCCCCAGCATTTT
TRBV7-3	TRBJ2-1	-	15	TRBD2	CASSYGGGANNEQFF	TGTGCCAGCAGCTACGGCGGGGGGGCTAACAATGAGCAGTTCTTC
TRBV5-3	TRBJ2-1	-	16	-	CARSLRKVGGLYEQFF	TGTGCCAGAAGCTTGAGAAAAGTGGGGGGGCTTTATGAGCAGTTCTTC
TRBV18	TRBJ2-7	-	15	-	CASSPTAGGSYEQYF	TGTGCCAGCTCACCAACGGCAGGGGGGTCCTACGAGCAGTACTTC
TRBV27	TRBJ2-2	-	15	TRBD2	CASSFGREGTGELFF	TGTGCCAGCAGTTTTGGTAGGGAGGGCACCGGGGAGCTGTTTTTT
TRBV4-3	TRBJ2-3	-	16	TRBD2	CASSQIAGGPADTQYF	TGCGCCAGCAGCCAAATAGCGGGGGGGCCGGCAGATACGCAGTATTTT
TRBV2	TRBJ1-1	few	15	-	CASNLLLGLAGGAFF	TGTGCCAGCAACTTGTTGCTTGGCTTGGCCGGGGGAGCTTTCTTT
TRBV27	TRBJ2-1	-	15	-	CASSPWTGYYNEQFF	TGTGCCAGCAGTCCCTGGACTGGGTATTACAATGAGCAGTTCTTC
TRBV7-2	TRBJ2-3	-	14	-	CASPQEGGTDTQYF	TGTGCCAGCCCCCAGGAGGGTGGCACAGATACGCAGTATTTT
TRBV6-1	TRBJ2-2	few	15	TRBD2	CASSEGLAGAGELFF	TGTGCCAGCAGTGAGGGACTAGCGGGGGCCGGGGAGCTGTTTTTT
TRBV5-1	TRBJ1-5	-	13	-	CASSLDTDQPQHF	TGCGCCAGCAGCTTGGACACCGATCAGCCCCAGCATTTT
TRBV11-2	TRBJ1-1	-	13	TRBD1	CASRTGLVTEAFF	TGTGCCAGCAGGACAGGGTTGGTCACTGAAGCTTTCTTT
TRBV27	TRBJ2-5	-	13	TRBD2	CASSLTHSGEQYF	TGTGCCAGCAGTTTAACCCACAGCGGGGAGCAGTACTTC
TRBV7-2	TRBJ2-5	-	13	-	CASSLVHAETQYF	TGTGCCAGCAGCTTAGTACACGCAGAGACCCAGTACTTC
TRBV6-6	TRBJ2-1	few	12	-	CASSYSGREQFF	TGTGCCAGCAGTTACTCGGGCAGGGAGCAGTTCTTC
TRBV4-3	TRBJ1-2	few	15	-	CASSQDWGHSYGYTF	TGCGCCAGCAGCCAAGATTGGGGACATTCCTATGGCTACACCTTC
TRBV5-6	TRBJ1-2	-	13	-	CASSPTSFYGYTF	TGTGCCAGCAGCCCGACAAGCTTCTATGGCTACACCTTC
TRBV2	TRBJ1-4	once	13	-	CASSDTVREKLFF	TGTGCCAGCAGCGACACAGTTAGGGAAAAACTGTTTTTT
TRBV11-2	TRBJ2-2	-	14	-	CASSVGLGAGELFF	TGTGCCAGCAGCGTGGGACTTGGCGCCGGGGAGCTGTTTTTT
TRBV19	TRBJ1-1	-	16	TRBD1	CASSTFRGGTDTEAFF	TGTGCCAGTAGTACCTTTCGAGGGGGCACAGACACTGAAGCTTTCTTT
TRBV7-9	TRBJ1-1	-	14	-	CASSLSRGHTEAFF	TGTGCCAGCAGCTTAAGCAGGGGACATACTGAAGCTTTCTTT
TRBV7-2	TRBJ1-2	-	15	-	CASSLVGQGLYGYTF	TGTGCCAGCAGCTTAGTGGGTCAGGGCTTATATGGCTACACCTTC
TRBV5-1	TRBJ1-2	-	15	-	CASSLAVSGPYGYTF	TGCGCCAGCAGCTTGGCCGTGTCAGGGCCCTATGGCTACACCTTC
TRBV6-4	TRBJ1-6	-	14	TRBD1	CASSVTGDNSPLHF	TGTGCCAGCAGTGTGACAGGGGATAATTCACCCCTCCACTTT